The entry below describes one T cell receptor beta chain. Its target is unknown. The source of the sample is a study of OX40 agonist ivuxolimab in advanced cancers. Looking at the study overall: Ivuxolimab doses were 0.01, 0.1, 0.3, 1.5, 3 or 10 mg/kg every 2 weeks. The group had a mean age of 60 years, ranged from 23 to 79, and was just under 85% male.

Broader study findings: Expanded clones were, on average, more numerous in CD8+ T cells than in CD4+.

The germline V and J ends were trimmed by 5 bases and 0 bases, with 14 bases remaining between them. The CDR3 covers 15 residues. Germline V gene data show CDR1 as MDHEN and CDR2 as SYDVKM. Profiling relied on immunoSEQ multiplex PCR, and the TCRdb table lists in-frame clones only, not all of them. The profile shows 45,000 to 60,000 clones, about 91% of them singletons. Here the sequenced sample was CD4+ or CD8+ T cells sorted from blood, taken in a trial of the OX40 agonist ivuxolimab. The clonotype comes from an adult with an advanced solid tumor such as melanoma, head and neck, liver or kidney cancer. The rearrangement joins TRBV28 to TRBJ2-7; tentatively, D is TRBD1 (6 bases). The CDR3 DNA reads TGTGCCAGCAGTCCCCGACAGGCGAGCTCCTACGAGCAGTACTTC. Translation gives CASSPRQASSYEQYF.